This record covers a single T cell receptor (beta chain). The target antigen is unknown. The sample originates from a study of shared clonotypes between healthy human individuals. Whole-study findings and limits: Generation probabilities were higher for clonotypes shared across all four sorted-subset donors than for unshared ones. How much donors shared clonotypes was expected to be affected by sequencing depth.

Assay used: immunoSEQ multiplex PCR; TCRdb lists only in-frame clones, some missing. This table holds roughly 2,000,000 clones, less than 95% found once. V was clipped by 4 bases and J by 0 bases; unmatched bases: 7. This CDR3 has 16 amino acids. Germline V gives CDR1 SGHVS, CDR2 FQNEAQ. CD45RO-negative, CCR7-selected cells formed the naive CD8 fraction, which excluded terminally differentiated effector memory CD45RA+ cells. Each donor was a Caucasian adult residing in Nashville, Tennessee. V gene TRBV7-8 combines with J gene TRBJ2-3; 7 positions match TRBD2. The clonotype originates from a man aged 18 to 29 in good health. The sequenced material came from naive CD8+ T cells sorted from blood. In DNA form, the CDR3 reads TGTGCCAGCAGCTCGGAGCCTAGCGGAAGCACAGATACGCAGTATTTT. Encoded protein: CASSSEPSGSTDTQYF.